One sample yielded the 9 T cell receptor beta chains listed below, sequenced in a study of PD-1 blockade in classical Hodgkin lymphoma. Autologous stem cell transplantation was followed by relapse in every patient, and brentuximab vedotin exposure varied. This table comes from immunoSEQ multiplex PCR, and its TCRdb copy is limited to in-frame clones, with some not included. The sample records 110,000 or so clones, 89% being singletons. Sequencing used peripheral blood mononuclear cells (PBMCs), obtained before the second cycle of nivolumab. Every receptor here comes from a human donor with classical Hodgkin lymphoma.

This clone was found once. The chain employs TRBV6-6 and TRBJ2-7, with 7 bases lining up with TRBD1. This CDR3 has 12 residues. V trimming: 0 bases; J trimming: 7 bases; junction bases outside the gene matches: 0. CDR1 and CDR2 from the germline V gene are MNHNY and SVGAGI (reference sequence). The CDR3 nucleotides are TGTGCCAGCAGTTACTCGGGACAGGAGCAGTACTTC. Translated: CASSYSGQEQYF.

This chain uses TRBV11-2 with TRBJ2-7; 13 bases agree with TRBD2. V lost 5 bases to trimming and J lost 6 bases; unmatched junction nucleotides: 7. This CDR3 has 15 residues. Germline CDR1 and CDR2: SGHAT and FQNNGV. In nucleotides, the CDR3 is TGTGCCAGCAGCCCCGGACTAGCGGGAGTTGGCGAGCAGTACTTC. This encodes CASSPGLAGVGEQYF.

This clone has only one observation. The rearrangement links TRBV7-6 to TRBJ2-1; D might be TRBD2 (5 bases). Trimming shortened V by 3 bases and J by 7 bases, and 7 bases separated the two germline ends. Germline-derived CDR1 and CDR2 are SGHVS and FNYEAQ. The CDR3 is 12 residues long. The DNA for the CDR3 is TGTGCCAGCAGCTTTACGGGGAATGAGCAGTTCTTC. This gives the protein CASSFTGNEQFF. Drawing the rest from reference TRBV7-6 and TRBJ2-1, the complete variable domain is GAGVSQSPRYKVTKRGQDVALRCDPISGHVSLYWYRQALGQGPEFLTYFNYEAQQDKSGLPNDRFSAERPEGSISTLTIQRTEQRDSAMYRCASSFTGNEQFFGPGTRLTVL.

The sample holds a few counts of this clone. V is TRBV18 and J is TRBJ2-2, with 7 bases identical to TRBD1. V lost 3 bases to trimming and J lost 4 bases; unmatched junction nucleotides: 11. Germline CDR1 KGHSH, CDR2 LQKENI. The CDR3 runs to 17 residues. This CDR3 reads CASSPSLDRVVTGELFF. The CDR3 coding sequence is TGTGCCAGCTCACCTTCTCTCGACAGGGTGGTCACCGGGGAGCTGTTTTTT. The entire variable domain, with the rest obtained from reference TRBV18 and TRBJ2-2, is as follows: NAGVMQNPRHLVRRRGQEARLRCSPMKGHSHVYWYRQLPEEGLKFMVYLQKENIIDESGMPKERFSAEFPKEGPSILRIQQVVRGDSAAYFCASSPSLDRVVTGELFFGEGSRLTVL.

The chain couples TRBV29-1 to TRBJ2-2; 10 bases line up with TRBD1. Germline V gene sequence: CDR1 SQVTM, CDR2 ANQGSEA. There are 14 residues in the CDR3. V lost 7 bases and J lost 2; bases outside the gene matches: 4. This chain's CDR3 is CSGGTGANTGELFF. In nucleotides, the CDR3 is TGCAGCGGTGGGACAGGGGCTAACACCGGGGAGCTGTTTTTT.

The V call is TRBV6-5, the J call TRBJ2-7, with D perhaps TRBD1 (6 bases). Trimming stripped 0 bases from V and 4 bases from J, with 13 bases between. This CDR3 contains 15 residues. Germline assignment: CDR1 MNHEY and CDR2 SVGAGI. For the CDR3, the DNA is TGTGCCAGCAGTTACTCTTGGGGCAGGGGTTACGAGCAGTACTTC. It specifies CASSYSWGRGYEQYF.

This clone was found once. This sequence joins TRBV6-5 and TRBJ1-3; D remains ambiguous. V was pared by 2 bases and J by 8 bases, with 7 bases between. The CDR3 totals 12 residues. Germline lookup yields CDR1 MNHEY and CDR2 SVGAGI. In nucleotides, the CDR3 is TGTGCCAGCAGTTACGAAGGTTACACCATATATTTT. It encodes CASSYEGYTIYF.

This clone came up a few times. V is TRBV5-6 and J is TRBJ2-7, with 7 bases that match TRBD2. The ends lost 3 bases at V and 4 bases at J; junction bases unmatched: 13. The CDR3 is 16 residues long. CDR1 and CDR2 from the germline V gene are SGHDT and YYEEEE. For the CDR3, the DNA is TGTGCCAGCAGCTCGGGCCCGGTCCGGGGAGGGTACGAGCAGTACTTC. Amino acids: CASSSGPVRGGYEQYF.

The chain employs TRBV28 and TRBJ1-3, with D tentatively TRBD1 (6 bases). Looked up from germline, CDR1 is MDHEN and CDR2 is SYDVKM. Trimming removed 3 bases from V and 0 bases from J, with 9 bases in between. The CDR3 length is 15 residues. The CDR3 DNA reads TGTGCCAGCAGTTTTGGGACATTCTCTGGAAACACCATATATTTT. Its protein product is CASSFGTFSGNTIYF.